This entry lists 20 T cell receptor beta chains sequenced from one sample in a study of T cells after yellow fever vaccination. TCRdb re-derived calls from the 5' RACE reads in MiXCR, one entry per CDR3 protein. The repertoire has approximately 47,000 distinct CDR3 sequences, around 6.4% of them found once; the top ten carry roughly a tenth. The input for sequencing was PBMCs, either bulk or a sorted T-cell subset (CD4+, CD8+, memory, or dextramer-sorted; not recorded which), taken 45 days after the yellow fever booster vaccination. The source of these receptors is a man aged 30 to 39 who received the YFV17D yellow fever vaccine.

This clonotype was detected a few times. J is TRBJ1-1 and V is TRBV5-1, with a weak D call TRBD1 (5 bases). The CDR3 contains 14 residues. The V gene lost 7 bases and the J gene lost 0 bases, with 13 bases spanning the gap. Germline loops: CDR1 SGHRS, CDR2 YFSETQ. The CDR3 bases are TGCGCCAGCTGCCCGGGGCTGTTGAACACTGAAGCTTTCTTT. Residues: CASCPGLLNTEAFF.

This clonotype turned up a few times. The chain recombines TRBV27 with TRBJ2-3; D is uncertain. The V gene's germline CDR1 is MNHEY and CDR2 SMNVEV (reference sequence). The CDR3 extends over 13 amino acids. The ends were cut back, 3 bases at V and 3 bases at J, with 7 bases in the middle. The CDR3 nucleotides read TGTGCCAGCAGTTTGCTATGGACAGATACGCAGTATTTT. Translated: CASSLLWTDTQYF.

The chain joins TRBV18 to TRBJ2-7; D is uncertain. Germline V gene sequence: CDR1 KGHSH, CDR2 LQKENI. V lost 0 bases and J lost 4, with 10 bases in between. The CDR3 length is 14 residues. In nucleotides, the CDR3 is TGTGCCAGCTCACCACCTTATCGGGTGTACGAGCAGTACTTC. Protein: CASSPPYRVYEQYF.

This clonotype showed up many times. This chain links TRBV19 with TRBJ2-7, with TRBD1 matching 9 bases. The trim removed 4 bases at V and 7 bases at J, leaving 11 bases unmatched. The CDR3 contains 15 residues. CDR1 is LNHDA, CDR2 SQIVND, per germline (reference sequence). CDR3 residues: CASSTHGQGTGEQYF. Written as DNA, the CDR3 is TGTGCCAGTAGTACCCACGGACAGGGGACGGGAGAGCAGTACTTC. Drawing the rest from reference TRBV19 and TRBJ2-7, the complete variable domain is DGGITQSPKYLFRKEGQNVTLSCEQNLNHDAMYWYRQDPGQGLRLIYYSQIVNDFQKGDIAEGYSVSREKKESFPLTVTSAQKNPTAFYLCASSTHGQGTGEQYFGPGTRLTVT.

The sample holds many counts of this clonotype. This rearrangement joins TRBV20-1 to TRBJ2-2; D unclear. Germline assignment: CDR1 DFQATT and CDR2 SNEGSKA (reference sequence). The CDR3 has 14 amino acids. V shed 3 bases and J shed 4 bases, with 12 bases lying between them. CDR3 sequence reads: CSASHDTFTGELFF. The DNA of the CDR3 is TGCAGTGCTAGTCACGACACGTTCACCGGGGAGCTGTTTTTT.

This clonotype was observed at least ten times. This chain links TRBV7-8 with TRBJ1-1; tentative D call: TRBD1 (5 bases). Between the trimmed V and J ends, which lost 3 bases and 0 bases, there was a span of 14 bases. Germline loops: CDR1 SGHVS, CDR2 FQNEAQ. The CDR3 is 16 residues long. The CDR3 nucleotides are TGTGCCAGCAGCTTCGGGACGCAGGCCATGAACACTGAAGCTTTCTTT. Its protein product is CASSFGTQAMNTEAFF.

This clonotype was seen many times. The V and J genes are TRBV11-2 and TRBJ2-7, with 9 bases that match TRBD1. Looked up from germline, CDR1 is SGHAT and CDR2 is FQNNGV. CDR3 length: 14 residues. The V gene end was trimmed by 4 bases and the J gene end by 2 bases; junction bases not matched to a gene: 3. The CDR3 DNA reads TGTGCCAGCAGCTCCAGACAGGGGGCCTACGAGCAGTACTTC. Residues: CASSSRQGAYEQYF.

This CDR3 reads CASSLAPGTRGYNEQFF. CDR3 sequence (DNA): TGTGCCAGCAGTTTAGCGCCCGGGACTAGGGGCTACAATGAGCAGTTCTTC. V gene TRBV12-3 or TRBV12-4 combines with J gene TRBJ2-1; 8 bases line up with TRBD2. The V gene end was trimmed by 0 bases and the J gene end by 3 bases; junction bases not matched to a gene: 7. This CDR3 comprises 17 residues.

In this sample, this clonotype turned up a few times. The CDR3 nucleotides read TGTGCCAGCAGCTTAGTTACGGGAGGGACAGATACGCAGTATTTT. It yields the protein CASSLVTGGTDTQYF. The V gene is TRBV11-2, the J gene TRBJ2-3, with 8 bases identical to TRBD2. CDR3 length: 15 amino acids. Germline assignment: CDR1 SGHAT and CDR2 FQNNGV. V was clipped by 1 base and J by 3 bases; unmatched bases: 3.

The chain employs TRBV19 and TRBJ2-7; 7 nucleotides line up with TRBD1. Trimming cost V 5 bases and J 3 bases; bases outside gene matches: 10. The CDR3 has 15 residues. Germline CDR1 is LNHDA and CDR2 is SQIVND (reference sequence). The CDR3 DNA is TGTGCCAGTAGTCTCAAGGGACAGATAAACTACGAGCAGTACTTC. It codes for CASSLKGQINYEQYF.

This clonotype was observed at least ten times. This chain joins TRBV5-1 and TRBJ2-3; D call uncertain. The ends were cut back, 0 bases at V and 3 bases at J, with 11 bases in the middle. The CDR3 runs 15 residues. Germline V lookup: CDR1 SGHRS, CDR2 YFSETQ. The CDR3, as DNA: TGCGCCAGCAGCTTGGTTTCGGGCCAAACAGATACGCAGTATTTT. The encoded protein is CASSLVSGQTDTQYF.

This clonotype has ten or more counts. V and J are TRBV29-1 and TRBJ1-1, with D perhaps TRBD1 (5 bases). The length of the CDR3 is 17 residues. V lost 6 bases to trimming and J lost 7 bases, with 30 bases between them. CDR1 is SQVTM, CDR2 ANQGSEA, per germline. The CDR3 region is CSVHSRIHRGVLVEAFF. DNA for the CDR3: TGCAGCGTCCATTCTAGGATTCACCGGGGGGTCTTGGTTGAAGCTTTCTTT.

This clonotype has a count of ten or more. The CDR3 here is CASSYETGSRSSYEQYF. The CDR3 DNA follows: TGTGCCAGCAGTTACGAAACTGGGTCTAGGAGCTCCTACGAGCAGTACTTC. The rearrangement joins TRBV6-5 to TRBJ2-7; D is undetermined. There are 17 residues in the CDR3. Between the trimmed V and J ends, which lost 2 bases and 0 bases, there was a span of 17 bases. From germline, CDR1 is MNHEY and CDR2 SVGAGI.

This clonotype has a count of ten or more. This chain connects TRBV7-2 to TRBJ2-6, with 9 positions matching TRBD1. The trim removed 4 bases at V and 1 base at J, leaving 5 bases unmatched. Germline assignment: CDR1 SGHTA and CDR2 FQGNSA. The CDR3 has 17 amino acids. The CDR3 is CASSSQGARSGANVLTF. The CDR3, as DNA: TGTGCCAGCAGCTCACAGGGGGCGCGGTCTGGGGCCAACGTCCTGACTTTC.

This clonotype was seen repeatedly, ten times or more. This chain joins TRBV6-5 and TRBJ2-2; D is unclear. Germline-derived CDR1 and CDR2 are MNHEY and SVGAGI. There are 11 residues in the CDR3. The V end lost 8 bases, the J end lost 3 bases, and 4 bases lay between the germline ends. The CDR3 nucleotides read TGTGCCAGCGGTGACACCGGGGAGCTGTTTTTT. Its protein product is CASGDTGELFF.

This clonotype was counted ten times or more. Here the CDR3 reads CASSPGRDNKNIQYF. In nucleotides, the CDR3 is TGTGCCAGCAGCCCCGGACGGGACAACAAAAACATTCAGTACTTC. V and J are TRBV6-2 or TRBV6-3 and TRBJ2-4, with D possibly matching TRBD1 (6 bases). The CDR3 contains 15 residues. V lost 6 bases, J lost 3 bases, and 15 bases lay in between. Looked up from germline, CDR1 is MNHEY and CDR2 is SVGEGT.

This clonotype was found a few times. The V gene is TRBV5-1, the J gene TRBJ2-3; D unclear. The CDR3 covers 13 residues. Per germline, CDR1 SGHRS and CDR2 YFSETQ. V gave up 1 base and J gave up 4 bases, with 7 bases separating them. In DNA, the CDR3 is TGCGCCAGCAGCTTGTCTCCATCAGATACGCAGTATTTT. Translated: CASSLSPSDTQYF.

This chain uses TRBV5-5 with TRBJ2-5, with D unclear. In germline, CDR1 is SGHKS, CDR2 YYEKEE (reference sequence). The V and J ends lost 7 bases and 5 bases respectively, with 21 bases between them. The CDR3 spans 15 residues. CDR3 DNA sequence: TGTGCCAGCGGCCCTGACCCGTTTCTCGTTGAGACCCAGTACTTC. It encodes CASGPDPFLVETQYF. Full variable domain (remainder filled in from reference TRBV5-5 and TRBJ2-5): DAGVTQSPTHLIKTRGQQVTLRCSPISGHKSVSWYQQVLGQGPQFIFQYYEKEERGRGNFPDRFSARQFPNYSSELNVNALLLGDSALYLCASGPDPFLVETQYFGPGTRLLVL.

The chain carries TRBV12-3 or TRBV12-4 and TRBJ2-3; D gene ambiguous. V shed 10 bases and J shed 5 bases, with 13 bases lying between them. The CDR3 runs to 12 residues. CDR3 region: CAIVGLRDTQYF. DNA of the CDR3: TGTGCCATCGTTGGCCTTAGAGATACGCAGTATTTT.

This clonotype was seen many times. DNA for the CDR3: TGTGCCAGCAGACTGCCAGGGCTAGGTGAAGCTTTCTTT. As protein: CASRLPGLGEAFF. The chain is built from TRBV12-3 or TRBV12-4 and TRBJ1-1, with D possibly matching TRBD1 (5 bases). The CDR3 loop spans 13 amino acids. V lost 6 bases and J lost 7, with 15 bases in between.